This T cell receptor beta chain derives from a study of beta chain features in type 1 diabetes. The germline CDR1 and CDR2 sequences are MDHEN and SYDVKM. The length of the CDR3 is 15 residues. Since all of the isolated RNA was reverse transcribed, expressed TCRB transcripts were what got sequenced. TCRdb's copy holds only in-frame clones and misses some; the assay was immunoSEQ multiplex PCR. The sample yields 810,000 or so clones, 15% to 20% seen once. The V gene is TRBV28, the J gene TRBJ2-7; TRBD1 might be the D (5 bases). The DNA end lines up better with TRBJ2-1; the J call may be wrong. This receptor was obtained from a woman in her late teens or twenties in good health. The sequenced sample was naive CD4+ T cells from blood. The CDR3 reads CASDSSLSSYNEQFF. In DNA, the CDR3 is TGTGCCAGCGACAGTAGTTTGAGCTCCTACAATGAGCAGTTCTTC.